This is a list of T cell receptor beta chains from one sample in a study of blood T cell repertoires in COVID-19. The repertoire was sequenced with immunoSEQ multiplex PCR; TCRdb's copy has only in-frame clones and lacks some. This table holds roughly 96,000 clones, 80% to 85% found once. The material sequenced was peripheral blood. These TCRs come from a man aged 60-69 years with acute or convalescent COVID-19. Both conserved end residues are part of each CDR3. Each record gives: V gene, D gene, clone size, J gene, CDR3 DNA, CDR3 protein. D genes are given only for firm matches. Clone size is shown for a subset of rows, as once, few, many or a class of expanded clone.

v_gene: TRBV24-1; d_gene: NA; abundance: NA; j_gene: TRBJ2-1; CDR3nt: TGTGCCACCACCAACAGGGTCAATGAGCAGTTCTTC; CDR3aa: CATTNRVNEQFF
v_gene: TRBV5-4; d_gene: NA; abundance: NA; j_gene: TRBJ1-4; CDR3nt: TGTGCCACCGGGATAACAACTAATGAAAAACTGTTTTTT; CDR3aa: CATGITTNEKLFF
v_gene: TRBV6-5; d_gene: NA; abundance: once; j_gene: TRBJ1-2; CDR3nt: TGTGCCAGCAGTTACGGAGGAAGCGATGGCTACACCTTC; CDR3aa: CASSYGGSDGYTF
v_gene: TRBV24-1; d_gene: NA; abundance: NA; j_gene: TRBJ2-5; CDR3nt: TGTGCCACCAGTGGAAATCGGGAGACCCAGTACTTC; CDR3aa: CATSGNRETQYF
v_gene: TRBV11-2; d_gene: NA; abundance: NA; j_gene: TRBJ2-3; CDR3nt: TGTGCCAGCAGCTTTCCGGACTCGAGCACAGATACGCAGTATTTT; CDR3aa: CASSFPDSSTDTQYF
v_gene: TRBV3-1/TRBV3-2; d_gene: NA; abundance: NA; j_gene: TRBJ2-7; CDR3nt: TGTGCCAGCAGCCAAGAAGGGAGGGAGCAGTACTTC; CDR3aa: CASSQEGREQYF
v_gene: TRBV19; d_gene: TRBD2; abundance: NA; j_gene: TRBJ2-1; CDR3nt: TGTGCCAGTAGTTCCCGGACTAGCGGTTACAATGAGCAGTTCTTC; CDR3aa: CASSSRTSGYNEQFF
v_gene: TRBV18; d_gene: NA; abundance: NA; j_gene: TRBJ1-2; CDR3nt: TGTGCCAGCTCACCAACGGGGTCGTCTGGCTACACCTTC; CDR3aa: CASSPTGSSGYTF
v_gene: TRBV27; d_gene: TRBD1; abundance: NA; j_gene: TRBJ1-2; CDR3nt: TGTGCCAGCAGCTGGGACAGATTTAGGGATGGCTACACCTTC; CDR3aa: CASSWDRFRDGYTF
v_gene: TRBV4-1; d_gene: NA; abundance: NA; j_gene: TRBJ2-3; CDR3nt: TGCGCCAGCAGCCAAGACCGGGGGAGTGATACGCAGTATTTT; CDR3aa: CASSQDRGSDTQYF
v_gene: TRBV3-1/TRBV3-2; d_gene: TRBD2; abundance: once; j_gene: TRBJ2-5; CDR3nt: TGTGCCAGCAGCCAAAATAGCGGGGGAAGAGAGACCCAGTACTTC; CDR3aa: CASSQNSGGRETQYF
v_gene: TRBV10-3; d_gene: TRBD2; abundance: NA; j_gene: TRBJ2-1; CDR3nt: TGTGCCATCAGTGACCCAATGGGAGGGAATGAGCAGTTCTTC; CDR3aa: CAISDPMGGNEQFF
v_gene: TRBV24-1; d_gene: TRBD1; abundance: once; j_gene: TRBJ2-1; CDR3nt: TGTGCCACCAGTGATTTGCGACAACTGGACAGGGGGTGCAATGAGCAGTTCTTC; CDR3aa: CATSDLRQLDRGCNEQFF
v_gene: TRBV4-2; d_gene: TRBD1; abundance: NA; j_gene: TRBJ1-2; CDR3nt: TGTGCCAGCAGCCTCCTAGGGACAGCCCTATATGGCTACACCTTC; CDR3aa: CASSLLGTALYGYTF
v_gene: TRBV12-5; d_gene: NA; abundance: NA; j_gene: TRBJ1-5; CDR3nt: TGTGCTAGTGGTGGCCTCGGGGGGGATCAGCCCCAGCATTTT; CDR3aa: CASGGLGGDQPQHF
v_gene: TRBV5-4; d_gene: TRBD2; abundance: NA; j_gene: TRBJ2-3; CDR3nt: TGTGCCAGCACCGTCACCCTACTAGCGGGGGGCCGGGGAGATACGCAGTATTTT; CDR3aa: CASTVTLLAGGRGDTQYF
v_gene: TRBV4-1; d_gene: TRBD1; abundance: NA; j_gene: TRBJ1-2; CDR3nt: TGCGCCAGCAGCCAGACGACAGGGAGCGGCTACACCTTC; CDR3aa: CASSQTTGSGYTF
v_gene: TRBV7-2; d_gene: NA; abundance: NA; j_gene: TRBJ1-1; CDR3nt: TGTGCCAGCAGCCCAGGGTTTAAAGCTTTCTTT; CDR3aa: CASSPGFKAFF
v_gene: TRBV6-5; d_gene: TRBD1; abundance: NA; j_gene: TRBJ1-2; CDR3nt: TGTGCCAGCAGTTACGAACAGGGGGCAGGCGGCTACACCTTC; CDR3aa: CASSYEQGAGGYTF
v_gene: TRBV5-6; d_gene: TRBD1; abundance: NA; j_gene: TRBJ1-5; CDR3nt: TGTGCCAGCAGCTTGTGGGGCAGGGGGGACCAGCCCCAGCATTTT; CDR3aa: CASSLWGRGDQPQHF
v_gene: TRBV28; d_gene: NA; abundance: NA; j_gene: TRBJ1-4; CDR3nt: TGTGCCAGCAGTTTAGGGACACATACTAATGAAAAACTGTTTTTT; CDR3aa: CASSLGTHTNEKLFF
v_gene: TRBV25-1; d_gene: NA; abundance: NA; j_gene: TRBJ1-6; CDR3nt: TGTGCCAGCAACACAGGATATTCACCCCTCCACTTT; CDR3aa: CASNTGYSPLHF
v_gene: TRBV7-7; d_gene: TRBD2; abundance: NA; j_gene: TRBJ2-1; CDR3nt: TGTGCCAGCAGCCTAGACGGGACTAGCGGGAGTGGCAATGAGCAGTTCTTC; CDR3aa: CASSLDGTSGSGNEQFF
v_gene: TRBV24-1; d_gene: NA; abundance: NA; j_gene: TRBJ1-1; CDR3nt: TGTGCCACCAGTGGGGGTAACAGGGAGACTGAAGCTTTCTTT; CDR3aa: CATSGGNRETEAFF
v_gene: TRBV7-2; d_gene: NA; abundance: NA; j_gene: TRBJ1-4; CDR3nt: TGTGCCAGCAGCTTAGGGTCGCAGGCTAATGAAAAACTGTTTTTT; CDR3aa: CASSLGSQANEKLFF
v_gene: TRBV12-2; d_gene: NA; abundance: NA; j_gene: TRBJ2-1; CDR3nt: TGTGCAAGTCGCCGCCCGCCGGGTAGTAGCGGGAGGACCATCTACAATGAGCAGTTCTTC; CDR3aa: CASRRPPGSSGRTIYNEQFF
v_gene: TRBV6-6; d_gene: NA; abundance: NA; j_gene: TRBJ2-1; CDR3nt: TGTGCCAGCAGTTACAACCCCGGGTCCGTATACAATGAGCAGTTCTTC; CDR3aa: CASSYNPGSVYNEQFF
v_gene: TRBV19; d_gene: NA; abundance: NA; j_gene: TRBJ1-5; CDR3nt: TGTGCCAGTAGGGGCCAAGGAGGGCAGGGTCAGCCCCAGCATTTT; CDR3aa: CASRGQGGQGQPQHF
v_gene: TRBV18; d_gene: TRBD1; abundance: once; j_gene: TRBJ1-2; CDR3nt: TGTGCCAGCTCAACCGGGACAGGGGATAACTATGGCTACACCTTC; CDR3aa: CASSTGTGDNYGYTF
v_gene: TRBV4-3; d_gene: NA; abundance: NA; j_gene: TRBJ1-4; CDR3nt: TGCGCCAGCAGCCAAGTTTTCGAGACTAATGAAAAACTGTTTTTT; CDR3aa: CASSQVFETNEKLFF
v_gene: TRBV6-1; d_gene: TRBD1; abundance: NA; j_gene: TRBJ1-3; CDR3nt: TGTGCCAGCAGTGACGCAGGGGGCCGCTCTGGAAACACCATATATTTT; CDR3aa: CASSDAGGRSGNTIYF
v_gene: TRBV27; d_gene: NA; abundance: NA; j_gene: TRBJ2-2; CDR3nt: TGTGCCAGCATATCGGGACTTGGGACCGGGGAGCTGTTTTTT; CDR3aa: CASISGLGTGELFF
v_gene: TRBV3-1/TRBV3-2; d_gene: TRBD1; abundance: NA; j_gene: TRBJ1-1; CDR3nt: TGTGCCAGCAGGCTGGGGGTACAGGGGGCCACTGAAGCTTTCTTT; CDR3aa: CASRLGVQGATEAFF
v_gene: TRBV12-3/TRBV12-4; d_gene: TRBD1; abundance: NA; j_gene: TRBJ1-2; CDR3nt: TGTGCCAGCAGCCTAACAGGGGGAAGTAGCTACACCTTC; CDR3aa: CASSLTGGSSYTF
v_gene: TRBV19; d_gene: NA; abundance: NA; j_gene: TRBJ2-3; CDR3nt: TGTGCCAGTAGTAATGCGGCCAGCACAGATACGCAGTATTTT; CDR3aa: CASSNAASTDTQYF
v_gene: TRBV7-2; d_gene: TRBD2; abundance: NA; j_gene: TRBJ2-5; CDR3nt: TGTGCCAGCAGCCCGGGACTAGCGGGGGTTGAGACCCAGTACTTC; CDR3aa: CASSPGLAGVETQYF
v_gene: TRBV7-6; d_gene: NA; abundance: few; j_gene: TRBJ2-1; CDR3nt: TGTGCCAGCAGCTTAGTGGGACACGGAAACAATGAGCAGTTCTTC; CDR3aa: CASSLVGHGNNEQFF
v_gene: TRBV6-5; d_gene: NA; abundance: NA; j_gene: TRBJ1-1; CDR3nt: TGTGCCAGCAGCCCGCGACGCCAGGGGAACACTGAAGCTTTCTTT; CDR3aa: CASSPRRQGNTEAFF
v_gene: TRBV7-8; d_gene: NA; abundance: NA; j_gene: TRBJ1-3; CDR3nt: TGTGCCAGCAGCCTATCCCCAGCAGGGAATCCAAGCCTTTCTGGAAACACCATATATTTT; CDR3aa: CASSLSPAGNPSLSGNTIYF
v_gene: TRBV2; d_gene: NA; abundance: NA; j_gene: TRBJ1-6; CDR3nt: TGTGCCAGCAGCCCGAACCTCCGCTTAAGCCACTCACCCCTCCACTTT; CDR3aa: CASSPNLRLSHSPLHF
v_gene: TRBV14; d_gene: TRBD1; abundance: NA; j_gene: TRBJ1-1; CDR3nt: TGTGCCAGCAGCCTTTTGACAGGGGGCACTGAAGCTTTCTTT; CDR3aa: CASSLLTGGTEAFF
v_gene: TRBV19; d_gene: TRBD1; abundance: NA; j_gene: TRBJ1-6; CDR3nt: TGTGCCAGTAGTATGTGGGGACAGGTACATTCACCCCTCCACTTT; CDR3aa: CASSMWGQVHSPLHF
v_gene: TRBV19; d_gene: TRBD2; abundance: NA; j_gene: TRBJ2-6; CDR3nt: TGTGCCAGTAGTATAGCCGCGGGAGCCAGCTCTGGGGCCAACGTCCTGACTTTC; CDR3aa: CASSIAAGASSGANVLTF
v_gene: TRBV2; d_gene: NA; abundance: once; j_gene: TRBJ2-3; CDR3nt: TGTGCCAGCCTGAAGGGGCAACCGGGAGATACGCAGTATTTT; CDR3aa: CASLKGQPGDTQYF